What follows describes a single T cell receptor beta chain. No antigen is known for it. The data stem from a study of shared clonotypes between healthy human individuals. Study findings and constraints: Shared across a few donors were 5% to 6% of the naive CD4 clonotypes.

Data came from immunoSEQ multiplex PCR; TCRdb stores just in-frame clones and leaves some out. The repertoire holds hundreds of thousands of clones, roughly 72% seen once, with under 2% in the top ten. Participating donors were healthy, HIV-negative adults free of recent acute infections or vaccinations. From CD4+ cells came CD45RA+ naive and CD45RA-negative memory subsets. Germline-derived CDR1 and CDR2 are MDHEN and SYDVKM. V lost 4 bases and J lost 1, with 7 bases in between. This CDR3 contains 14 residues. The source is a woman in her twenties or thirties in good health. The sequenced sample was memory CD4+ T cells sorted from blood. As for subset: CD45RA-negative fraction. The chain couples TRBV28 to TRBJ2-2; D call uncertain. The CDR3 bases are TGTGCCAGCAGTTACGGTGGGAACACCGGGGAGCTGTTTTTT. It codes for CASSYGGNTGELFF.